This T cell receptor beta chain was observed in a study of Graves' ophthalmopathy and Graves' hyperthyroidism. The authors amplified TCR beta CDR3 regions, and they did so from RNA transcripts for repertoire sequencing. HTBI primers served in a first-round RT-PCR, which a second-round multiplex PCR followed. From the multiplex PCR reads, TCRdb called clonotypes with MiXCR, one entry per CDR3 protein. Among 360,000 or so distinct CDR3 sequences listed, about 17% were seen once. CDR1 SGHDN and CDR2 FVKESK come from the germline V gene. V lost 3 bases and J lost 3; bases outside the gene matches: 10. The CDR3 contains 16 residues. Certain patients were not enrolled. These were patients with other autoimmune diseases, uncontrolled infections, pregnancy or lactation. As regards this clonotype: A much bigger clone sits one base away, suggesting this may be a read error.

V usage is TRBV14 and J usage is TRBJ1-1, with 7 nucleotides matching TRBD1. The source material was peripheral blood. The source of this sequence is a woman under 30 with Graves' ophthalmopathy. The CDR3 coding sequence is TGTGCCAGCAGCCATTCCTCGACAGGGAGTGACACTGAAGCTTTCTTT. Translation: CASSHSSTGSDTEAFF.